Given below is one T cell receptor (beta chain) in context. There are 16 residues in the CDR3. Trimming at V came to 5 bases and at J to 2 bases, leaving 9 bases not matched to a gene. Germline lookup yields CDR1 SEHNR and CDR2 FQNEAQ (reference sequence). Per the study methods: It was from reference gene primer amplification that nucleated cell counts were estimated. The table came from immunoSEQ multiplex PCR; TCRdb's copy has only in-frame clones and leaves some out. V, J and clone size are those of that table, while D and trimming were read from the DNA. This sample has just over 250,000 clones; around 86% occur once, and the top ten carry about 10%. The data originate from a study of blood T cell repertoires in COVID-19. The overall study: The samples span acute and convalescent COVID-19 from the United States, Italy and Spain. Sample material is recorded as cDNA or gDNA derived from T cells, B-cell-depleted T cells, or PBMCs.

The V gene is TRBV7-9, the J gene TRBJ2-7; 10 bases are shared with TRBD2. The TCR comes from a man aged 40-49 years who had recovered from COVID-19. The sample consisted of peripheral blood. The CDR3 loop is CASSPLSSGRAYEQYF. The CDR3 DNA sequence: TGTGCCAGCAGCCCCCTGTCTAGCGGGAGAGCCTACGAGCAGTACTTC.